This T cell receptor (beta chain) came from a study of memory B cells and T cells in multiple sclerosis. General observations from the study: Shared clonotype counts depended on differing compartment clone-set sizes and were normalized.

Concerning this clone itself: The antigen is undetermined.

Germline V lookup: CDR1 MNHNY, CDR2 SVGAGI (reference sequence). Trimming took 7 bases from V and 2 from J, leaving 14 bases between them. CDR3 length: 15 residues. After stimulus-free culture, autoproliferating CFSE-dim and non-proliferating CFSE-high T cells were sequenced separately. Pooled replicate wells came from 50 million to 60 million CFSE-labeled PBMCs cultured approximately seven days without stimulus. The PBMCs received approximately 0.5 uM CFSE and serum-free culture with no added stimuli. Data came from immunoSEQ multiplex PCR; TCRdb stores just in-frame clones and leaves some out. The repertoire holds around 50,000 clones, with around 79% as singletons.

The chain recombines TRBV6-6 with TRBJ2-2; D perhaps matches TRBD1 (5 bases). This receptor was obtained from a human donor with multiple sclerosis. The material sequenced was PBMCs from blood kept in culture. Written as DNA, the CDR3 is TGTGCCAGCACCACCGCGCAGGGAAACACCGGGGAGCTGTTTTTT. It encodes CASTTAQGNTGELFF.